Presented here are 7 T cell receptor beta chains from one specimen sequenced in a study of cytomegalovirus exposure and HLA in healthy donors. PCR used 60 Vbeta primers and 13 Jbeta primers. Clones were read by immunoSEQ multiplex PCR, and TCRdb kept only the in-frame ones, dropping some. The sample gives 250,000 or so clones, around 90% of which show up once; about 1.8% is in the top ten. Sequences were obtained from PBMCs. The receptors stem from a girl aged 2 to 10 in good health and CMV-seronegative.

The chain links TRBV10-3 to TRBJ2-1, with 7 bases matching TRBD1. V was clipped by 2 bases and J by 2 bases; unmatched bases: 3. The CDR3 spans 15 residues. CDR1 ENHRY and CDR2 SYGVKD come from the germline V gene. The CDR3 reads CAISESRGPYNEQFF. In DNA, the CDR3 is TGTGCCATCAGTGAGAGTAGGGGGCCCTACAATGAGCAGTTCTTC.

The chain is built from TRBV5-4 and TRBJ2-7; D remains unclear. The germline V and J ends were trimmed by 0 bases and 1 base, with 8 bases remaining between them. The CDR3 covers 14 residues. CDR1 is SGHNT, CDR2 YYREEE, per germline (reference sequence). The CDR3 bases are TGTGCCAGCAGCTTGGAAACAGCTTCCTACGAGCAGTACTTC. Translating it yields CASSLETASYEQYF.

The CDR3 is CASSSVGQPINYGYTF. CDR3 coding DNA: TGTGCCAGCAGCTCAGTGGGACAACCAATTAACTATGGCTACACCTTC. The chain links TRBV9 to TRBJ1-2; weak D call: TRBD1 (6 bases). V lost 4 bases and J lost 1, with 17 bases in between. Germline lookup yields CDR1 SGDLS and CDR2 YYNGEE. The CDR3 spans 16 residues.

This rearrangement joins TRBV19 to TRBJ2-3; 7 bases are shared with TRBD2. The J segment lost 3 bases and the V segment lost 7 bases, leaving 10 bases of the junction unmatched. CDR1 is LNHDA and CDR2 is SQIVND in the germline V gene (reference sequence). The CDR3 totals 15 residues. The CDR3 reads CASKNSGLGTDTQYF. The CDR3 nucleotides read TGTGCCAGTAAGAATAGCGGGCTTGGGACAGATACGCAGTATTTT.

This chain uses TRBV10-3 with TRBJ2-1, with a weak D call TRBD2 (6 bases). Trimming took 10 bases from V and 4 from J, leaving 17 bases between them. Germline V gene lookup returns CDR1 ENHRY and CDR2 SYGVKD. The CDR3 consists of 14 residues. CDR3 sequence: CATKGQGGYNEQFF. Written as DNA, the CDR3 is TGTGCCACAAAAGGGCAGGGAGGTTACAATGAGCAGTTCTTC.

The V call is TRBV6-1, the J call TRBJ2-7; 8 bases map to TRBD1. The CDR3 is made up of 13 amino acids. Germline CDR1 reads MNHNS; CDR2 reads SASEGT. The V and J ends lost 4 bases and 3 bases, in that order; junction bases with no gene match: 2. The CDR3: CASSGTGIYEQYF. The CDR3 DNA reads TGTGCCAGCAGTGGGACAGGGATCTACGAGCAGTACTTC.

This sequence joins TRBV6-5 and TRBJ2-5; 12 nucleotides line up with TRBD1. This CDR3 comprises 14 residues. The germline gives CDR1 MNHEY, CDR2 SVGAGI. The V and J ends lost 5 bases and 7 bases, in that order; junction bases with no gene match: 5. CDR3 sequence (DNA): TGTGCCAGCAGTGGGACAGGGGGCGCGGGGACCCAGTACTTC. Residues: CASSGTGGAGTQYF.